The clone carrying this T cell receptor beta chain was observed at least ten times. Its specificity is not known. TCRdb recomputed calls from the RT-PCR reads with MiXCR, one row per CDR3 protein. Of around 570,000 distinct CDR3 sequences listed, 6.5% to 8% are singletons. The sample belongs to a study of response to subunit inactivated influenza vaccine. Study results and caveats: Every seasonal influenza vaccination brings in few new T cells, the authors suggested.

This CDR3 contains 14 residues. Germline CDR1 reads GTSNPN; CDR2 reads SVGIG (reference sequence). Trimming removed 3 bases from V and 4 bases from J, with 15 bases in between. Sequencing was performed on PBMCs from blood, taken around 25 months after vaccination. The V call is TRBV30, the J call TRBJ1-1; D possibly corresponds to TRBD1 (6 bases). The receptor's source is a man aged 45 to 75 who received an inactivated influenza vaccine. In DNA form, the CDR3 reads TGTGCCTGGAGGGGAGGGGGGCGCGGCACTGAAGCTTTCTTT. This codes for CAWRGGGRGTEAFF.